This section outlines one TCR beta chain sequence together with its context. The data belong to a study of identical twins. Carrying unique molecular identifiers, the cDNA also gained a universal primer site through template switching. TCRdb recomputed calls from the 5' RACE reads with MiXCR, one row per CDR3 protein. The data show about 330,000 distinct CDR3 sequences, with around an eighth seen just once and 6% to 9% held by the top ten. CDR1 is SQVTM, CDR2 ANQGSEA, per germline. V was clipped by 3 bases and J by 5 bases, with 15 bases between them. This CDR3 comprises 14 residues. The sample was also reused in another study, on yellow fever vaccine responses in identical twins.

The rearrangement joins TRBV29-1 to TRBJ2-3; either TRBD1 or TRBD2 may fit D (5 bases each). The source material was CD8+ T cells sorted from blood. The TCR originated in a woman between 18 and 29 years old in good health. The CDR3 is CSVDSGDEVDTQYF. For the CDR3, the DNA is TGCAGCGTTGATTCCGGGGACGAAGTAGATACGCAGTATTTT.